This is a list of T cell receptor beta chains from one sample in a study of shared clonotypes between healthy human individuals. Repertoires were generated with immunoSEQ multiplex PCR, while TCRdb's copy carries only in-frame clones and drops some. The sample lists roughly 380,000 clones; around 96% were seen once. Material: memory CD8+ T cells sorted from blood. Receptors originate from a man in his thirties or forties in good health. Each CDR3 is given with its conserved first and last residue. A D gene is named only where the DNA matches it firmly. Size is omitted from some rows. Given values are once, few, many or a class for expanded clones.

d_call | j_call | clone_size | v_call | cdr3_nt | cdr3_aa
. | TRBJ2-1 | . | TRBV7-2 | TGTGCCAGCAGCTTATCCACTAGCTTCCATGAGCAGTTCTTC | CASSLSTSFHEQFF
. | TRBJ2-7 | . | TRBV30 | TGTGCCTGGAGTGTACAGTCCTACGAGCAGTACTTC | CAWSVQSYEQYF
. | TRBJ1-2 | few | TRBV2 | TGTGCCAGCAGGGCAGGGGTACGGGGCTACACCTTC | CASRAGVRGYTF
TRBD1 | TRBJ1-1 | . | TRBV7-2 | TGTGCCAGCAGCTTAGTCGGACAGGGCACTGAAGCTTTCTTT | CASSLVGQGTEAFF
TRBD2 | TRBJ2-3 | . | TRBV6-6 | TGTGCCAGCAGTTACTTGAAAGCGGGAGACGATACGCAGTATTTT | CASSYLKAGDDTQYF
. | TRBJ1-4 | . | TRBV10-3 | TGTGCCACAACAACAGGAAATGAAAAACTGTTTTTT | CATTTGNEKLFF
. | TRBJ2-5 | . | TRBV2 | TGTGCCAGCACCGTGGGTGAGACCCAGTACTTC | CASTVGETQYF
TRBD2 | TRBJ2-7 | . | TRBV5-1 | TGCGCCAGCAGCACCTCTAGCGGGAGGACGGGGGAGCAGTACTTC | CASSTSSGRTGEQYF
. | TRBJ2-2 | . | TRBV11-2 | TGTGCCAGCAGCATGAACACCGGGGAGCTGTTTTTT | CASSMNTGELFF
. | TRBJ2-1 | . | TRBV10-3 | TGTGCCATCAGTGGGGGGGTACAGCGTAGCTCCTACAATGAGCAGTTCTTC | CAISGGVQRSSYNEQFF
. | TRBJ1-5 | . | TRBV2 | TGTGCCAGCCGGACAGATAGCAATCAGCCCCAGCATTTT | CASRTDSNQPQHF
. | TRBJ2-4 | . | TRBV6-5 | TGTGCCAGCAGTAACCACCGAGCCAAAAACATTCAGTACTTC | CASSNHRAKNIQYF
. | TRBJ1-5 | . | TRBV10-3 | TGTGCCATCAGTGAGTTTGGCAATCAGCCCCAGCATTTT | CAISEFGNQPQHF
. | TRBJ2-5 | . | TRBV5-1 | TGCGCCAGCAGCTTAGAGGGGATCGAGACCCAGTACTTC | CASSLEGIETQYF
TRBD1 | TRBJ1-6 | . | TRBV5-4 | TGTGCCAGCAGCACAGGACAGGCGGACTATAATTCACCCCTCCACTTT | CASSTGQADYNSPLHF
TRBD2 | TRBJ2-1 | . | TRBV7-9 | TGTGCCAGCGGACTAGCGGGAGGGGGGGAGCAGTTCTTC | CASGLAGGGEQFF
TRBD2 | TRBJ2-4 | . | TRBV5-1 | TGCGCCAGCAGAGGGACTAGCGGAGACGAGACCAAAAACATTCAGTACTTC | CASRGTSGDETKNIQYF
TRBD2 | TRBJ2-5 | once | TRBV5-1 | TGCGCCAGCAGCTTCAGTAGCGGGAGTGCGGGAAAGACCCAGTACTTC | CASSFSSGSAGKTQYF